What follows are 5 T cell receptor beta chains derived from one specimen sequenced in a study of blood T cell repertoires in COVID-19 (TCRdb year 2020). The method behind the library was the immunoSEQ multiplex PCR assay. As stored in TCRdb, this immuneACCESS dataset retains in-frame rearrangements with V and J assigned. A fraction of the clones does not appear; measured against another copy, unresolved V genes explain less than half of the discrepancy, and the remainder lacks a known reason. The sample table holds approximately 490,000 clones, of which approximately 86% were seen once. In total, the top ten clones hold 6.5% to 9.5% of the sample. Material for sequencing was PBMCs or T cells enriched from blood (not recorded which). The receptors derive from a woman aged 55 to 70 who had recovered from COVID-19.

V and J are TRBV24-1 and TRBJ2-3, with a tentative D call TRBD2 (7 bases). Trimming removed 4 bases from V and 6 bases from J, with 13 bases in between. Germline V CDR1 and CDR2: KGHDR, SFDVKD. CDR3 length equals 14 residues. The CDR3 protein is CATSEAGDYDTQYF. Written as DNA, the CDR3 is TGTGCCACCAGTGAGGCAGGGGACTACGATACGCAGTATTTT.

CDR3: CASSTGGGAETQYF. The CDR3 DNA reads as TGTGCCAGTAGTACGGGGGGAGGGGCCGAGACCCAGTACTTC. This chain links TRBV19 with TRBJ2-5, with 7 bases lining up with TRBD2. The V segment lost 4 bases and the J segment 5 bases; nucleotides outside the gene matches: 7. CDR3 length equals 14 residues. CDR1 LNHDA and CDR2 SQIVND come from the germline V gene (reference sequence).

CDR3 nucleotides: TGTGCCAGCAGCCAAGCTGGCCGCCTTAATGAAAAACTGTTTTTT. Its translation is CASSQAGRLNEKLFF. The chain has TRBV14 and TRBJ1-4; the D is unclear. Trimming took off 1 base at V and 4 bases at J, with 10 bases between the two ends. This CDR3 spans 15 amino acids. Looked up from germline, CDR1 is SGHDN and CDR2 is FVKESK.

This chain connects TRBV21-1 to TRBJ2-7; the table's D call, TRBD2, was not checked against the DNA. TRBV21-1 is reported as a pseudogene. The CDR3 is 15 amino acids. CDR3: CASSKASPAGYEQYV. CDR3 coding DNA: TGTGCCAGCAGCAAAGCCTCACCGGCGGGCTACGAGCAGTACGTC.

This chain links TRBV2 with TRBJ1-6; D not certain. The germline CDR1 and CDR2 sequences are SNHLY and FYNNEI. The CDR3 length is 13 residues. V gave up 6 bases and J gave up 5 bases, with 8 bases separating them. Written as DNA, the CDR3 is TGTGCCAGCAGCGCCATAGATAATTCACCCCTCCACTTT. This translates into CASSAIDNSPLHF.